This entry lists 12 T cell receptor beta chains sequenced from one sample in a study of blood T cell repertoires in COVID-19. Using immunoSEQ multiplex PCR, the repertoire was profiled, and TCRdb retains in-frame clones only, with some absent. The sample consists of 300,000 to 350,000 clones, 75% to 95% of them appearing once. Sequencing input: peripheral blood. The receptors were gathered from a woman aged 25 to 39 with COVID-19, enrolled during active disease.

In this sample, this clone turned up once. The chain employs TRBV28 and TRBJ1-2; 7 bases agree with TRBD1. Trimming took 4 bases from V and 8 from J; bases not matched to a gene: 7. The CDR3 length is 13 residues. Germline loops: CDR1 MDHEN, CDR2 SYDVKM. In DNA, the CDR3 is TGTGCCAGCAGTTCAGTAGGGGGCCGGGGCTACACCTTC. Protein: CASSSVGGRGYTF.

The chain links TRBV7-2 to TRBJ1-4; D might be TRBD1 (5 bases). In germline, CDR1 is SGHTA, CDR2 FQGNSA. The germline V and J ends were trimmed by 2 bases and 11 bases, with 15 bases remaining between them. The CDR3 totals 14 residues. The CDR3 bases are TGTGCCAGCAGCTTAAAGGGGAGGGTCGGGAAACTGTTTTTT. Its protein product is CASSLKGRVGKLFF.

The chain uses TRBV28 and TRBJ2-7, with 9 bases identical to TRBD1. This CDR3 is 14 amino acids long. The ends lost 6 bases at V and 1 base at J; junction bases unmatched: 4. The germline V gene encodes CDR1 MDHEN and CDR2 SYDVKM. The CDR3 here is CASSLGQGSYEQYF. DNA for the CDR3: TGTGCCAGCAGCCTCGGACAGGGGTCCTACGAGCAGTACTTC. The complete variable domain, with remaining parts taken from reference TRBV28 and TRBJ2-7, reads DVKVTQSSRYLVKRTGEKVFLECVQDMDHENMFWYRQDPGLGLRLIYFSYDVKMKEKGDIPEGYSVSREKKERFSLILESASTNQTSMYLCASSLGQGSYEQYFGPGTRLTVT.

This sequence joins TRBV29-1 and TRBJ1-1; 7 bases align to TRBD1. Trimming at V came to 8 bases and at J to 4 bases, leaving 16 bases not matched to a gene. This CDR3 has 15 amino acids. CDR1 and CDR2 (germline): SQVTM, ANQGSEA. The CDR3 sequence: CSTLREGAAGTEAFF. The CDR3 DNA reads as TGCAGCACTCTCAGAGAGGGGGCAGCGGGCACTGAAGCTTTCTTT.

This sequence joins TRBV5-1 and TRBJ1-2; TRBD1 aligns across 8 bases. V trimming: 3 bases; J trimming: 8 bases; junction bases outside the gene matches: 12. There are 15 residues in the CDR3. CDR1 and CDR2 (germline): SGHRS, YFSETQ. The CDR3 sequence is CASSSQLGQVEGYTF. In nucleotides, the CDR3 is TGCGCCAGCAGCTCTCAGCTGGGACAGGTCGAGGGCTACACCTTC.

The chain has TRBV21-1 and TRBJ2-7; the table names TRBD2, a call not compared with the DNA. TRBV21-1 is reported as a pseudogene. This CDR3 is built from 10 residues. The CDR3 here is CATEGYEQYF. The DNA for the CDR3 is TGTGCCACCGAGGGTTACGAGCAGTACTTC.

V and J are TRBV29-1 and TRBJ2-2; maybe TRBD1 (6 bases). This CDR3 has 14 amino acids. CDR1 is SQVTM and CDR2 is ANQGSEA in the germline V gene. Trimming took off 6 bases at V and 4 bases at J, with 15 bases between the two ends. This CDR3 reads CSVGPQGSTGELFF. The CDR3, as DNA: TGCAGCGTAGGTCCCCAGGGGTCCACCGGGGAGCTGTTTTTT.

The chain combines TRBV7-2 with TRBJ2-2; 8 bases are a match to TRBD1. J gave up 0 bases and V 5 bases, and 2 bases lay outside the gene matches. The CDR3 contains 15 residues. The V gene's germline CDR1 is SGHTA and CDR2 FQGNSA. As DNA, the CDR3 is TGTGCCAGCAGCCCACAGGGGGCGAACACCGGGGAGCTGTTTTTT. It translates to CASSPQGANTGELFF.

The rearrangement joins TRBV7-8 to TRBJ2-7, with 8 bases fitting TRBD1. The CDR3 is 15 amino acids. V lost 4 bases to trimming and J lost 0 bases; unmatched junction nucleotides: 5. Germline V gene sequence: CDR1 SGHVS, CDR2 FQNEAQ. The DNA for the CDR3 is TGTGCCAGCAGCTCGCAGGGGGCAGGCTCCTACGAGCAGTACTTC. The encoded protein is CASSSQGAGSYEQYF. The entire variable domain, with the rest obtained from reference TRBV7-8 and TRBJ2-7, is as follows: GAGVSQSPRYKVAKRGQDVALRCDPISGHVSLFWYQQALGQGPEFLTYFQNEAQLDKSGLPSDRFFAERPEGSVSTLKIQRTQQEDSAVYLCASSSQGAGSYEQYFGPGTRLTVT.

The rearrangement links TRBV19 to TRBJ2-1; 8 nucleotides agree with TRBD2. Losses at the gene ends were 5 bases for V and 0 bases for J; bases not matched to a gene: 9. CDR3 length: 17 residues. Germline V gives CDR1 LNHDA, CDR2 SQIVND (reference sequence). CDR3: CASSPRLASSSYNEQFF. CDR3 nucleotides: TGTGCCAGTAGTCCACGACTAGCGTCGAGCTCCTACAATGAGCAGTTCTTC.

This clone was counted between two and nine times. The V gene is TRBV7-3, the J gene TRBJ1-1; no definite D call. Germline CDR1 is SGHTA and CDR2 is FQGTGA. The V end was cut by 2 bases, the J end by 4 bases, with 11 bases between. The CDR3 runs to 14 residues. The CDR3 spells CASSLGVSGTEAFF. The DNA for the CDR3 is TGTGCCAGCAGCTTAGGGGTTAGCGGCACTGAAGCTTTCTTT.

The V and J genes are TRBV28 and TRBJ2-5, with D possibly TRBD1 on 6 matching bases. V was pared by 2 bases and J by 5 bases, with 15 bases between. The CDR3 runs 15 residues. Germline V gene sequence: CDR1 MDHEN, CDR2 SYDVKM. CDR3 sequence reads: CASSLVQGPGETQYF. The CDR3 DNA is TGTGCCAGCAGTTTAGTCCAGGGGCCGGGGGAGACCCAGTACTTC.